These 27 T cell receptor beta chains originate from one sample sequenced in a study of CD8+ T cells in alopecia areata. Sequencing templates came from extracted RNA that was reverse transcribed into cDNA. The method was immunoSEQ multiplex PCR; TCRdb's version includes in-frame clones alone and lacks a portion of them. The data contain some 120,000 clones, around 63% of them singletons. Documented treatment: oral pan-JAK inhibitor, 5-10 mg twice daily. The source material was CD4+ T cells sorted from blood, sampled at week 4, from a patient treated with tofacitinib. The receptor set was obtained from a human donor with alopecia areata.

The chain joins TRBV9 to TRBJ1-5, with D hard to call. Germline V gene sequence: CDR1 SGDLS, CDR2 YYNGEE. V was pared by 4 bases and J by 0 bases, with 11 bases between. CDR3 length: 15 residues. The CDR3 DNA is TGTGCCAGCAGCTCCAGTCCGACTAGCAATCAGCCCCAGCATTTT. The encoded protein is CASSSSPTSNQPQHF.

This chain connects TRBV6-6 to TRBJ2-7; no firm D call. Germline V gene data show CDR1 as MNHNY and CDR2 as SVGAGI (reference sequence). The CDR3 contains 15 residues. The germline V and J ends were trimmed by 2 bases and 3 bases, with 14 bases remaining between them. CDR3 DNA: TGTGCCAGCAGTTACCCCGTGGGATCAAACTACGAGCAGTACTTC. This gives the protein CASSYPVGSNYEQYF.

J is TRBJ2-7 and V is TRBV9; D might be TRBD2 (5 bases). The CDR3 contains 13 residues. Trimming took off 8 bases at V and 6 bases at J, with 18 bases between the two ends. Looked up from germline, CDR1 is SGDLS and CDR2 is YYNGEE. CDR3 sequence: CARNVGLSTEQYF. CDR3 bases: TGTGCCAGAAACGTCGGACTGTCTACCGAGCAGTACTTC.

The chain has TRBV6-5 and TRBJ1-1; D call uncertain. V lost 6 bases to trimming and J lost 1 base, with 15 bases between them. This CDR3 contains 15 residues. Per the germline V gene, CDR1 is MNHEY and CDR2 is SVGAGI. In nucleotides, the CDR3 is TGTGCCAGCAGCGCCTTGGACGACTCGAACACTGAAGCTTTCTTT. Its protein is CASSALDDSNTEAFF.

This chain uses TRBV29-1 with TRBJ1-4; D is uncertain. The CDR3 extends over 11 amino acids. Germline V lookup: CDR1 SQVTM, CDR2 ANQGSEA. The ends were cut back, 8 bases at V and 8 bases at J, with 12 bases in the middle. Here the CDR3 reads CSISHGEKLFF. DNA for the CDR3: TGCAGCATCTCCCATGGGGAAAAACTGTTTTTT.

The rearrangement links TRBV27 to TRBJ2-6; 7 nucleotides align to TRBD1. J lost 0 bases, V lost 5 bases, and 4 bases had no gene match. This CDR3 spans 16 amino acids. Germline values: CDR1 MNHEY, CDR2 SMNVEV (reference sequence). The CDR3 loop reads CASSPRTGSGANVLTF. CDR3 sequence (DNA): TGTGCCAGCAGTCCCAGGACAGGCTCTGGGGCCAACGTCCTGACTTTC. The full variable domain, with the rest looked up from reference TRBV27 and TRBJ2-6, is EAQVTQNPRYLITVTGKKLTVTCSQNMNHEYMSWYRQDPGLGLRQIYYSMNVEVTDKGDVPEGYKVSRKEKRNFPLILESPSPNQTSLYFCASSPRTGSGANVLTFGAGSRLTVL.

V gene TRBV7-2 combines with J gene TRBJ2-7; TRBD1 matches at 11 bases. There are 15 residues in the CDR3. Germline V CDR1 and CDR2: SGHTA, FQGNSA. V was pared by 5 bases and J by 4 bases, with 7 bases of the junction left unmatched. The CDR3 here is CASSRFGQGAYEQYF. The CDR3 DNA is TGTGCCAGCAGCCGTTTTGGACAGGGGGCATACGAGCAGTACTTC.

By share, this clone ranks as medium-sized. The rearrangement links TRBV7-2 to TRBJ2-7; D is unclear. With 4 bases removed from V and 3 bases from J, the gap between germline ends came to 4 bases. This CDR3 contains 11 residues. Per germline, CDR1 SGHTA and CDR2 FQGNSA. CDR3 coding DNA: TGTGCCAGCAGCTCTTACTACGAGCAGTACTTC. Amino acid sequence: CASSSYYEQYF.

Concerning this clone itself: Other DNA sequences in this sample translate to the same CDR3. The rearrangement links TRBV29-1 to TRBJ2-5, with TRBD1 as a possible D gene (5 bases). Looked up from germline, CDR1 is SQVTM and CDR2 is ANQGSEA. Trimming removed 7 bases from V and 1 base from J, with 10 bases in between. The CDR3 is made up of 12 amino acids. CDR3 region: CSGGQGQETQYF. DNA of the CDR3: TGCAGCGGTGGACAAGGCCAAGAGACCCAGTACTTC.

The table lists this clone with a few counts. The gene calls are TRBV20-1 and TRBJ2-5; 9 bases agree with TRBD1. This CDR3 is 11 amino acids long. Germline V lookup: CDR1 DFQATT, CDR2 SNEGSKA (reference sequence). The CDR3 DNA reads as TGCGGAACAGGGGGCGGTGAGACCCAGTACTTC. Residues: CGTGGGETQYF.

The chain couples TRBV29-1 to TRBJ2-3, with TRBD1 identical over 9 bases. The CDR3 contains 14 residues. Germline values: CDR1 SQVTM, CDR2 ANQGSEA. The V gene end was trimmed by 6 bases and the J gene end by 4 bases; junction bases not matched to a gene: 8. CDR3 DNA sequence: TGCAGCGTGATACTCGGACAGGGGTCAGATACGCAGTATTTT. Protein product: CSVILGQGSDTQYF.

The chain links TRBV5-4 to TRBJ2-3; 8 bases map to TRBD2. This CDR3 spans 16 amino acids. Trimming removed 4 bases from V and 0 bases from J; junction bases left unmatched: 7. Germline CDR1 SGHNT, CDR2 YYREEE (reference sequence). The DNA for the CDR3 is TGTGCCAGCAGCCCCCATTCGGGAGGGAGCACAGATACGCAGTATTTT. Encoded protein: CASSPHSGGSTDTQYF.

This clone was observed a handful of times. This chain links TRBV9 with TRBJ2-1; D is possibly TRBD1 or TRBD2 (5 bases each). Trimming left V 5 bases short and J 5 bases short, with 14 bases between. Germline V gives CDR1 SGDLS, CDR2 YYNGEE. This CDR3 contains 14 residues. CDR3 protein: CASRTGTADNEQFF. In nucleotides, the CDR3 is TGTGCCAGCAGAACCGGGACGGCAGACAATGAGCAGTTCTTC.

The genes are TRBV7-9 and TRBJ2-3, with 8 bases lining up with TRBD2. Germline V gene data show CDR1 as SEHNR and CDR2 as FQNEAQ (reference sequence). V dropped 5 bases and J dropped 6; count of bases not matched to a gene: 16. There are 17 residues in the CDR3. CDR3 in amino acids: CASSPSGRGAVWDTQYF. The CDR3 region has the DNA TGTGCCAGCAGCCCTTCGGGGCGGGGGGCCGTTTGGGATACGCAGTATTTT.

V is TRBV5-4 and J is TRBJ1-4, with D tentatively TRBD1 (5 bases). Germline assignment: CDR1 SGHNT and CDR2 YYREEE (reference sequence). V was pared by 0 bases and J by 4 bases, with 7 bases between. CDR3 size: 14 residues. The CDR3 spells CASSLEGINEKLFF. The DNA of the CDR3 is TGTGCCAGCAGCTTGGAGGGGATTAATGAAAAACTGTTTTTT.

The chain carries TRBV7-9 and TRBJ2-5; 8 bases agree with TRBD2. The V gene end was trimmed by 3 bases and the J gene end by 4 bases; junction bases not matched to a gene: 10. The CDR3 covers 16 residues. Germline loops: CDR1 SEHNR, CDR2 FQNEAQ (reference sequence). CDR3 sequence reads: CASSFRAGVESETQYF. CDR3 in DNA: TGTGCCAGCAGCTTTCGAGCGGGGGTAGAATCAGAGACCCAGTACTTC. The entire variable domain, with the rest obtained from reference TRBV7-9 and TRBJ2-5, is as follows: DTGVSQNPRHKITKRGQNVTFRCDPISEHNRLYWYRQTLGQGPEFLTYFQNEAQLEKSRLLSDRFSAERPKGSFSTLEIQRTEQGDSAMYLCASSFRAGVESETQYFGPGTRLLVL.

This rearrangement joins TRBV30 to TRBJ1-4; D call uncertain. Per germline, CDR1 GTSNPN and CDR2 SVGIG (reference sequence). V lost 1 base and J lost 5, with 14 bases in between. The CDR3 spans 15 residues. CDR3 residues: CAWSAIPGANEKLFF. The DNA of the CDR3 is TGTGCCTGGAGTGCCATCCCGGGAGCAAATGAAAAACTGTTTTTT.

The rearrangement uses TRBV9 and TRBJ1-5; TRBD1 might be the D (5 bases). Germline V gene lookup returns CDR1 SGDLS and CDR2 YYNGEE. The V gene lost 3 bases and the J gene lost 0 bases, with 16 bases spanning the gap. The CDR3 has 17 residues. The CDR3 DNA follows: TGTGCCAGCAGCGCAGCCCCGGGACCCTATAGCAATCAGCCCCAGCATTTT. As protein: CASSAAPGPYSNQPQHF.

The chain couples TRBV4-1 to TRBJ1-2; D unresolved. The V end was cut by 0 bases, the J end by 6 bases, with 11 bases between. The CDR3 spans 14 residues. Looked up from germline, CDR1 is MGHRA and CDR2 is YSYEKL. The CDR3: CASSQERGRNGYTF. CDR3 coding DNA: TGCGCCAGCAGCCAAGAGCGGGGTAGAAATGGCTACACCTTC.

V and J are TRBV29-1 and TRBJ1-2, with 8 bases aligning to TRBD1. From germline, CDR1 is SQVTM and CDR2 ANQGSEA. The V gene end was trimmed by 6 bases and the J gene end by 7 bases; junction bases not matched to a gene: 10. This CDR3 region has 13 residues. CDR3 protein: CSVLILQGVGYTF. DNA of the CDR3: TGCAGCGTACTCATATTACAGGGGGTTGGCTACACCTTC.

The chain is built from TRBV4-2 and TRBJ2-2, with D perhaps TRBD2 (6 bases). This CDR3 region has 17 residues. CDR1 is LGHNA and CDR2 is YNFKEQ in the germline V gene. Between the trimmed V and J ends, which lost 0 bases and 4 bases, there was a span of 15 bases. The CDR3 DNA reads as TGTGCCAGCAGCCAAGATCTAGGTAGCGGAGCCACCGGGGAGCTGTTTTTT. Amino acids: CASSQDLGSGATGELFF.

CDR3 region: CASSFGVGGVNTEAFF. CDR3 DNA: TGTGCCAGCAGTTTCGGCGTCGGCGGAGTGAACACTGAAGCTTTCTTT. The rearrangement uses TRBV27 and TRBJ1-1; D gene uncertain. Germline V gives CDR1 MNHEY, CDR2 SMNVEV (reference sequence). V was trimmed by 3 bases and J by 0 bases, leaving 14 bases between them. The CDR3 is 16 amino acids.

The chain has TRBV7-2 and TRBJ1-5, with no clear D. Germline CDR1 and CDR2: SGHTA and FQGNSA. The V gene lost 5 bases and the J gene lost 0 bases, with 14 bases spanning the gap. The CDR3 length is 16 residues. Here the CDR3 reads CASSPRWLGSNQPQHF. The CDR3 DNA reads as TGTGCCAGCAGCCCTCGTTGGCTCGGTAGCAATCAGCCCCAGCATTTT.

V usage is TRBV4-1 and J usage is TRBJ2-4; 8 bases agree with TRBD1. Losses at the gene ends were 4 bases for V and 1 base for J; bases not matched to a gene: 9. From germline, CDR1 is MGHRA and CDR2 YSYEKL. This CDR3 has 17 residues. The CDR3 region has the DNA TGCGCCAGCAGCCCAACCGGACAGGGAGACGCCAAAAACATTCAGTACTTC. Its translation: CASSPTGQGDAKNIQYF.

The chain uses TRBV29-1 and TRBJ2-3; D not certain. The CDR3 length is 13 residues. Germline V gives CDR1 SQVTM, CDR2 ANQGSEA. V lost 6 bases and J 0 bases, leaving 10 bases between the germline ends. Written as DNA, the CDR3 is TGCAGCGTAACCAAAGACAGCACAGATACGCAGTATTTT. Protein: CSVTKDSTDTQYF.

In its sample, this clone was seen a few times. The rearrangement links TRBV6-5 to TRBJ2-1; perhaps TRBD1 as D (5 bases). Deletions cut 2 bases from V and 7 bases from J, with 18 bases between. Germline CDR1 and CDR2: MNHEY and SVGAGI. This CDR3 region has 16 residues. CDR3 protein: CASSYRLDTLGNEQFF. The DNA for the CDR3 is TGTGCCAGCAGTTACCGACTGGACACCCTCGGTAATGAGCAGTTCTTC.

The chain joins TRBV6-6 to TRBJ2-5; 7 bases fit TRBD2. V shed 0 bases, J shed 4 bases, and the junction held 5 bases outside the gene matches. Germline assignment: CDR1 MNHNY and CDR2 SVGAGI (reference sequence). This CDR3 is built from 15 residues. The CDR3 DNA reads TGTGCCAGCAGTTACTCGGGAGGGCCGGCAGAGACCCAGTACTTC. It translates to CASSYSGGPAETQYF.